This TCR beta chain stems from a study of CD8 T cells in Susac syndrome. Study background: Patients with Susac syndrome, at blood draw, were therapy-naive, on corticosteroids, or on intravenous immunoglobulin alone. Study findings and constraints: Where Susac syndrome CD4+ T cell repertoires were concerned, no clonal expansion was evident.

The CDR3 length is 15 residues. Germline loops: CDR1 MNHNS, CDR2 SASEGT. J lost 2 bases, V lost 4 bases, and 6 bases had no gene match. For this clonotype: Its antigen remains unidentified.

RNA in amounts of 0.5 to 1 ug was reverse transcribed with random hexamers. TCRdb re-analysed the immunoSEQ multiplex PCR reads in MiXCR, keeping a single row per CDR3 protein. Seen here are approximately 180,000 distinct CDR3 sequences, roughly 91% observed once, and the top ten hold around 0.085%. Material: CD4+ T cells from PBMCs. The sequence was obtained from a human donor with Susac syndrome. This chain uses TRBV6-1 with TRBJ1-1, with 8 bases lining up with TRBD1. The CDR3 nucleotides are TGTGCCAGCAGTGTTCAGGGGGCCAGTAACACTGAAGCTTTCTTT. It specifies CASSVQGASNTEAFF.